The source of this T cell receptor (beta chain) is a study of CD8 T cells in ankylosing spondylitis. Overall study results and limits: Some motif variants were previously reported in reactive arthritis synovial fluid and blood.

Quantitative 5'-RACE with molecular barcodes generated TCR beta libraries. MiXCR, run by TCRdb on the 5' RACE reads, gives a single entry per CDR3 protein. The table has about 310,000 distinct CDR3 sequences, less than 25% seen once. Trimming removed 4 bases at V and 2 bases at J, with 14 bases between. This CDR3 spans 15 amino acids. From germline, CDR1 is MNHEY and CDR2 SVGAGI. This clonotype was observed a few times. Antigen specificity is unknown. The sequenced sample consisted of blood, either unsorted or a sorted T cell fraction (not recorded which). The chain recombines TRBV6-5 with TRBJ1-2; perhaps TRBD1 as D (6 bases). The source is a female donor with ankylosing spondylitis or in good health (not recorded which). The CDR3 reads CASSSRGRLNYGYTF. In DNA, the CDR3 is TGTGCCAGCAGTTCCAGGGGACGTTTGAACTATGGCTACACCTTC.